This entry concerns a single T cell receptor beta chain. Antigen specificity is unknown. PCR used 60 Vbeta primers and 13 Jbeta primers. Generated by immunoSEQ multiplex PCR, the TCRdb table keeps only in-frame clones and is missing some. Of about 110,000 clones listed, 75% are singletons. This entry belongs to a study of cytomegalovirus exposure and HLA in healthy donors. Whole-study findings and limits: A list of roughly 160 TCR beta chains associated with cytomegalovirus was given. From TCR beta sequences, most subjects' HLA-A and HLA-B alleles were reportedly predicted accurately. Immune exposure was documented only through CMV serostatus.

Germline V lookup: CDR1 LGHNA, CDR2 YSLEER. Trimming left V 1 base short and J 4 bases short, with 10 bases between. The CDR3 is 15 residues long. The sample taken for sequencing was PBMCs. This chain connects TRBV4-3 to TRBJ1-4; D unresolved. The origin of this receptor is a male donor in good health and CMV-seropositive. CDR3 loop: CASSQVSGYNEKLFF. CDR3 coding DNA: TGCGCCAGCAGCCAAGTGTCAGGCTATAATGAAAAACTGTTTTTT.